A single sample gave rise to the 5 T cell receptor beta chains below, sequenced in a study of cytomegalovirus exposure and HLA in healthy donors. PCR used 60 Vbeta primers and 13 Jbeta primers. The repertoire was sequenced with immunoSEQ multiplex PCR; TCRdb's copy has only in-frame clones and lacks some. This table holds around 94,000 clones, 70% to 85% found once. Sequenced: PBMCs. The receptor set was obtained from a human donor in good health.

V is TRBV13 and J is TRBJ2-3; 7 bases fit TRBD1. The CDR3 spans 14 residues. The germline V gene has CDR1 PRHDT and CDR2 FYEKMQ (reference sequence). With V trimmed by 4 bases and J by 1 base, 2 bases remained unmatched. This CDR3 is CASSYTGGTDTQYF. The DNA of the CDR3 is TGTGCCAGCAGCTACACAGGGGGCACAGATACGCAGTATTTT. The complete variable domain, with remaining parts taken from reference TRBV13 and TRBJ2-3, reads AAGVIQSPRHLIKEKRETATLKCYPIPRHDTVYWYQQGPGQDPQFLISFYEKMQSDKGSIPDRFSAQQFSDYHSELNMSSLELGDSALYFCASSYTGGTDTQYFGPGTRLTVL.

The chain employs TRBV19 and TRBJ1-2; 7 bases line up with TRBD1. This CDR3 has 15 amino acids. The ends lost 7 bases at V and 1 base at J; junction bases unmatched: 9. The V gene's germline CDR1 is LNHDA and CDR2 SQIVND (reference sequence). CDR3 in DNA: TGTGCCAGTATTCAAGCGACAGGGCATAACTATGGCTACACCTTC. This encodes CASIQATGHNYGYTF.

This sequence joins TRBV6-1 and TRBJ2-3; TRBD2 matches at 9 bases. CDR1 and CDR2 (germline): MNHNS, SASEGT. Unmatched junction bases numbered 6, after V lost 3 bases and J lost 2 bases. This CDR3 has 16 residues. The CDR3 protein is CASSELASGTTDTQYF. CDR3 DNA sequence: TGTGCCAGCAGTGAGCTGGCTAGCGGGACCACAGATACGCAGTATTTT.

The gene calls are TRBV29-1 and TRBJ1-2; D remains ambiguous. Per the germline V gene, CDR1 is SQVTM and CDR2 is ANQGSEA. This CDR3 region has 12 residues. Between the trimmed V and J ends, which lost 6 bases and 2 bases, there was a span of 10 bases. In nucleotides, the CDR3 is TGCAGCGTAAATGAGGGAAACTATGGCTACACCTTC. Its translation is CSVNEGNYGYTF.

The rearrangement joins TRBV7-9 to TRBJ2-7; 8 positions agree with TRBD2. V lost 4 bases, J lost 0 bases, and 5 bases stayed unmatched. The CDR3 contains 15 residues. The V gene's germline CDR1 is SEHNR and CDR2 FQNEAQ (reference sequence). As DNA, the CDR3 is TGTGCCAGCAGCTCCTCGGGGGGGAACTCCTACGAGCAGTACTTC. Translated: CASSSSGGNSYEQYF.